This paragraph reports one T cell receptor beta chain. The sample comes from a study of blood T cell repertoires in COVID-19. Germline V gene data show CDR1 as MNHNS and CDR2 as SASEGT. V was shortened by 2 bases and J by 2 bases, with 12 bases between the two germline ends. CDR3 length equals 15 residues. Under the authors' procedure: It was from reference gene primer amplification that nucleated cell counts were estimated. Method: immunoSEQ multiplex PCR; TCRdb's copy keeps in-frame clones and lacks some. V, J and clone size are taken as reported in that table, and D and trimming were inferred from the DNA itself. The table records 9,000 to 13,000 clones, nearly 90% of them present only once.

Sequencing input: peripheral blood. This chain uses TRBV6-1 with TRBJ2-5; TRBD2 might be the D (6 bases). The clonotype comes from a man younger than 40 with active or convalescent COVID-19. In DNA, the CDR3 is TGTGCCAGCAGTGAAATGGGAGGACTGCAAGAGACCCAGTACTTC. It translates to CASSEMGGLQETQYF.